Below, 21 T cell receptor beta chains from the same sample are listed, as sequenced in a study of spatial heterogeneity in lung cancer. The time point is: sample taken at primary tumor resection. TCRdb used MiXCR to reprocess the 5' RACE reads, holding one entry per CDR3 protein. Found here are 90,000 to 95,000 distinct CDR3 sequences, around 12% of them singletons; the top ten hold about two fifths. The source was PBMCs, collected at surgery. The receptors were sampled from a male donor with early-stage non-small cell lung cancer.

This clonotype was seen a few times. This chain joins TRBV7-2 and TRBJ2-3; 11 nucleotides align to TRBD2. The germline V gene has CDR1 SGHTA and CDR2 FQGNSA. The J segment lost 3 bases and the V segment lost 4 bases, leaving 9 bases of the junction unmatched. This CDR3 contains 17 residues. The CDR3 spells CASSSRGSGGATDTQYF. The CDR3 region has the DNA TGTGCCAGCAGCTCCCGTGGTAGCGGGGGGGCAACAGATACGCAGTATTTT.

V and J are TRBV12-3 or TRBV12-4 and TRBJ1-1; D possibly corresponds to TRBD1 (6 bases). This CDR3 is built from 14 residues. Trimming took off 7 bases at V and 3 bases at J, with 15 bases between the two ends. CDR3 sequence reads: CASTSAGVDTEAFF. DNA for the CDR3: TGTGCCAGCACTTCCGCAGGGGTTGACACTGAAGCTTTCTTT.

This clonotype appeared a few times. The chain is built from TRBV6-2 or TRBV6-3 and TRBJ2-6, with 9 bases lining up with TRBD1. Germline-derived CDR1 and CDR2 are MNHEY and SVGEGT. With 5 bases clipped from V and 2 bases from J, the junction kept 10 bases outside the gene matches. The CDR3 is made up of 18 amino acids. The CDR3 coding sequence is TGTGCCAGCAGTGAGCCCCGGACAGGGGTCCCTGGGGCCAACGTCCTGACTTTC. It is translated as CASSEPRTGVPGANVLTF.

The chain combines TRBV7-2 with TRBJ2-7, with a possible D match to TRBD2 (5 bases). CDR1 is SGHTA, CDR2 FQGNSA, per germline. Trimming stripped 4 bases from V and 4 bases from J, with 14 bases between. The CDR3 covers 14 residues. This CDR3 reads CASSSSQTAYEQYF. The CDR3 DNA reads TGTGCCAGCAGCTCTAGCCAGACGGCGTACGAGCAGTACTTC. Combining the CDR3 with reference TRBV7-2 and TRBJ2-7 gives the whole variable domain GAGVSQSPSNKVTEKGKDVELRCDPISGHTALYWYRQSLGQGLEFLIYFQGNSAPDKSGLPSDRFSAERTGGSVSTLTIQRTQQEDSAVYLCASSSSQTAYEQYFGPGTRLTVT.

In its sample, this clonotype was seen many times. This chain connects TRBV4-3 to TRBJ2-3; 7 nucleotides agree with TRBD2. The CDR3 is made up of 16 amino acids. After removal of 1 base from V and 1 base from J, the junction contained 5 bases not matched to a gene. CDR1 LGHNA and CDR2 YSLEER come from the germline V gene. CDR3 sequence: CASSQGGLAGTDTQYF. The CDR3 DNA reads TGCGCCAGCAGCCAAGGTGGGCTAGCGGGCACAGATACGCAGTATTTT.

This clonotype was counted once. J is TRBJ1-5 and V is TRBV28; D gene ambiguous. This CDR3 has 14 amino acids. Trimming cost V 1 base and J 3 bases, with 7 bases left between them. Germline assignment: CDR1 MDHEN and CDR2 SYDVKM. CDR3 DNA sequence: TGTGCCAGCAGTTTATCCGGCATCAATCAGCCCCAGCATTTT. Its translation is CASSLSGINQPQHF.

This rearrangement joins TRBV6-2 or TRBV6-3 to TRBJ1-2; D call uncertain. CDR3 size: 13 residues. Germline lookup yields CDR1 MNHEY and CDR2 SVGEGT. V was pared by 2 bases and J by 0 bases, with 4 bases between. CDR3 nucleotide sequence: TGTGCCAGCAGTTACGAGTCTAACTATGGCTACACCTTC. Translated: CASSYESNYGYTF.

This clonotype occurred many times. CDR3 loop: CATSRGAVPGADTQYF. As DNA, the CDR3 is TGTGCCACCAGCAGAGGGGCAGTCCCGGGGGCAGATACGCAGTATTTT. The rearrangement links TRBV15 to TRBJ2-3, with D maybe TRBD2 (6 bases). Between the trimmed V and J ends, which lost 1 base and 4 bases, there was a span of 15 bases. CDR3 size: 16 residues. Germline lookup yields CDR1 LNHNV and CDR2 YYDKDF (reference sequence).

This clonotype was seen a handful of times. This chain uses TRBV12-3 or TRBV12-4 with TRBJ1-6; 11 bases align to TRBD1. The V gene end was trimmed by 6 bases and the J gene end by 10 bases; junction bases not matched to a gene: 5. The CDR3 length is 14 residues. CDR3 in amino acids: CASRGGQGESPLHF. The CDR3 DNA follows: TGTGCCAGCAGGGGGGGACAGGGGGAATCACCCCTCCACTTT.

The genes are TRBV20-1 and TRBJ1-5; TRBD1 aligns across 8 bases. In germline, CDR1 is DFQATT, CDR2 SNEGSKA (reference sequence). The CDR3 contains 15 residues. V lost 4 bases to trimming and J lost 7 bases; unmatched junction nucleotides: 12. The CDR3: CSATRAGGLGQPQHF. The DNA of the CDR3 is TGCAGTGCTACCCGAGCAGGGGGCCTTGGACAGCCCCAGCATTTT.

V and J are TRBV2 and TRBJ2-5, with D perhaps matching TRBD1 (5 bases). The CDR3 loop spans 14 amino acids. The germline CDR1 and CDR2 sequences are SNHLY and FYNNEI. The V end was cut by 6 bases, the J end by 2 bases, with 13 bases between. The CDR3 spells CASRQENLQETQYF. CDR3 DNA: TGTGCCAGCAGACAGGAGAATTTACAAGAGACCCAGTACTTC.

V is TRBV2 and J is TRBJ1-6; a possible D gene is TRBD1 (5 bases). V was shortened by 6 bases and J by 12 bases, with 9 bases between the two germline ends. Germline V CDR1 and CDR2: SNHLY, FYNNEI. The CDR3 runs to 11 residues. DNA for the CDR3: TGTGCCAGCAGCCTGGGGGTACCCCTCCACTTT. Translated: CASSLGVPLHF.

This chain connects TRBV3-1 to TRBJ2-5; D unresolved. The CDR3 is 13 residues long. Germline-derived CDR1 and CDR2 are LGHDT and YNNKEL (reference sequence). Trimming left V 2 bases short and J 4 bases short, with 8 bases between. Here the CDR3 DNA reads TGTGCCAGCAGCCAAAGTTCGGGAGAGACCCAGTACTTC. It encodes CASSQSSGETQYF.

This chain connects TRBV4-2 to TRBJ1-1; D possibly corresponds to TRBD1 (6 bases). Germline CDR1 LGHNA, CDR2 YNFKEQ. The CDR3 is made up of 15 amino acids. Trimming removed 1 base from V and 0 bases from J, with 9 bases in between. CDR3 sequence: CASSQVGQMNTEAFF. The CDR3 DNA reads TGTGCCAGCAGCCAAGTTGGACAGATGAACACTGAAGCTTTCTTT.

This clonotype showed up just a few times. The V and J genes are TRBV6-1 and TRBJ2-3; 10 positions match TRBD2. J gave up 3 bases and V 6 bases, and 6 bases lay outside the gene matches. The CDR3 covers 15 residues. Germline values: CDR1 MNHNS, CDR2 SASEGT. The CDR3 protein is CASRLAGGLTDTQYF. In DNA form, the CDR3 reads TGTGCCAGCAGGTTAGCGGGAGGTTTAACAGATACGCAGTATTTT.

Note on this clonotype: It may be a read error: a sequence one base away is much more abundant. CDR3 amino acids: CVTSDSAKSSSNQPQHF. The DNA for the CDR3 is TGTGTCACCAGTGATTCAGCGAAAAGTTCTAGCAATCAGCCCCAGCATTTT. The V call is TRBV24-1, the J call TRBJ1-5; no clear D. The CDR3 is 17 residues long. Looked up from germline, CDR1 is KGHDR and CDR2 is SFDVKD.

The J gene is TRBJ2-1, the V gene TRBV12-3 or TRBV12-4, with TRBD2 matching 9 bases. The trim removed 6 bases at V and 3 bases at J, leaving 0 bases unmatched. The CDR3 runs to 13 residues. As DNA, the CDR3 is TGTGCCAGCAGGACTAGCGGCTACAATGAGCAGTTCTTC. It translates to CASRTSGYNEQFF.

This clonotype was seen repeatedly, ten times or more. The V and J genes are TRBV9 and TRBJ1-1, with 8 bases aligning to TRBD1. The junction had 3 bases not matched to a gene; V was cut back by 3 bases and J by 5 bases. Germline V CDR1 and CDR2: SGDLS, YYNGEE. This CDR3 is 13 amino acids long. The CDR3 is CASSARQGTEAFF. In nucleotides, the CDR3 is TGTGCCAGCAGCGCCAGACAGGGGACTGAAGCTTTCTTT.

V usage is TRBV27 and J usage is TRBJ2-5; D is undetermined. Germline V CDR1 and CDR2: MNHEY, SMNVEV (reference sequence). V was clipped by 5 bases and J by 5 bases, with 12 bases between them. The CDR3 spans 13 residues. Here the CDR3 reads CASSPNPVETQYF. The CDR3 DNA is TGTGCCAGCAGTCCCAACCCGGTGGAGACCCAGTACTTC.

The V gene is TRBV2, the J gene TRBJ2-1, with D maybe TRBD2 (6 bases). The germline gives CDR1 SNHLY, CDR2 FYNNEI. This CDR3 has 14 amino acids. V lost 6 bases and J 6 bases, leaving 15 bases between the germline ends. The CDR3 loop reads CASRNGGAPNEQFF. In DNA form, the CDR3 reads TGTGCCAGCAGGAATGGAGGGGCCCCCAATGAGCAGTTCTTC.

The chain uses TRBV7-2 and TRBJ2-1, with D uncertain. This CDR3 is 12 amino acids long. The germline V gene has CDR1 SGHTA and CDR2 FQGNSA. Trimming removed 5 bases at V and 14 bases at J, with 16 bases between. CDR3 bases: TGTGCCAGCAGCGTTTCCGAAGAAATGGAGTTCTTC. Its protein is CASSVSEEMEFF.